A selection of T cell receptor beta chains follows, all from one sample in a study of long-term antiretroviral therapy in people with HIV. Some clones are missing from TCRdb's copy, which holds only in-frame ones; the method was immunoSEQ multiplex PCR. The repertoire holds tens of thousands of clones, with 75% to 85% as singletons. The sequencing used unsorted PBMCs, collected 0.3 years after starting antiretroviral therapy. Source of these receptors: a man between 18 and 35 years old with HIV. The CDR3 runs from the conserved cysteine through the conserved F or W. A D gene is named only where the DNA matches it firmly. A row's size may be missing; if present it is once, few, many or a size class.

CDR3: CASNDEGAPTDTQYF
DNA: TGTGCCAGCAACGACGAGGGGGCCCCCACAGATACGCAGTATTTT
J: TRBJ2-3
D: TRBD1
size: once
V: TRBV9

CDR3: CASSQKSRQAKYTEAFF
DNA: TGCGCCAGCAGCCAAAAATCCAGACAGGCGAAGTACACTGAAGCTTTCTTT
J: TRBJ1-1
D: NA
size: NA
V: TRBV4-1

CDR3: CASSLGLGQGDEQYF
DNA: TGTGCCAGCAGCTTAGGTTTGGGACAGGGTGACGAGCAGTACTTC
J: TRBJ2-7
D: TRBD1
size: NA
V: TRBV7-2

CDR3: CASSMDSRDEQFF
DNA: TGTGCCAGCAGCATGGACAGTCGCGATGAGCAGTTCTTC
J: TRBJ2-1
D: NA
size: few
V: TRBV9

CDR3: CAIQGLVGNTIYF
DNA: TGTGCCATACAGGGGTTAGTTGGAAACACCATATATTTT
J: TRBJ1-3
D: TRBD1
size: NA
V: TRBV10-3

CDR3: CAISEGQMTPNYGYTF
DNA: TGTGCCATCAGTGAGGGACAGATGACACCTAACTATGGCTACACCTTC
J: TRBJ1-2
D: NA
size: NA
V: TRBV10-3

CDR3: CASSPGLWYEQYF
DNA: TGTGCCAGCTCACCGGGACTGTGGTACGAGCAGTACTTC
J: TRBJ2-7
D: NA
size: NA
V: TRBV18

CDR3: CASSLGYTLEETQYF
DNA: TGTGCCAGCAGCTTGGGTTATACACTTGAAGAGACCCAGTACTTC
J: TRBJ2-5
D: NA
size: few
V: TRBV5-6

CDR3: CASSLEWNQPQHF
DNA: TGTGCCAGCAGCTTGGAGTGGAATCAGCCCCAGCATTTT
J: TRBJ1-5
D: NA
size: NA
V: TRBV7-6

CDR3: CASSNSFGTGTYEQYF
DNA: TGTGCCAGTAGTAACTCCTTCGGGACAGGGACCTACGAGCAGTACTTC
J: TRBJ2-7
D: TRBD1
size: few
V: TRBV19

CDR3: CASSNRDTSYEQYF
DNA: TGTGCCAGCAGCAACCGGGACACCTCCTACGAGCAGTACTTC
J: TRBJ2-7
D: NA
size: NA
V: TRBV7-9

CDR3: CAISLSGNTIYF
DNA: TGTGCCATCAGTTTATCGGGAAACACCATATATTTT
J: TRBJ1-3
D: NA
size: NA
V: TRBV10-3

CDR3: CASSYPESEQYF
DNA: TGTGCCAGCAGTTACCCCGAATCCGAGCAGTACTTC
J: TRBJ2-7
D: NA
size: few
V: TRBV6-5

CDR3: CASSLAGGYYEQFF
DNA: TGTGCCAGCAGCTTAGCGGGGGGGTATTATGAGCAGTTCTTC
J: TRBJ2-1
D: TRBD2
size: NA
V: TRBV7-8

CDR3: CASSLESQSYEQYF
DNA: TGTGCCAGCAGCTTGGAGAGCCAATCCTACGAGCAGTACTTC
J: TRBJ2-7
D: NA
size: NA
V: TRBV5-4

CDR3: CASSYPGTAGYTF
DNA: TGTGCCAGCAGTTACCCCGGGACTGCTGGCTACACCTTC
J: TRBJ1-2
D: NA
size: NA
V: TRBV6-5

CDR3: CASPGEIPYNEQFF
DNA: TGTGCCAGTCCAGGGGAAATTCCCTACAATGAGCAGTTCTTC
J: TRBJ2-1
D: NA
size: NA
V: TRBV7-9

CDR3: CARHHGCSYEQYF
DNA: TGTGCCAGGCACCACGGCTGCTCCTACGAGCAGTACTTC
J: TRBJ2-7
D: NA
size: NA
V: TRBV6-4

CDR3: CASSLTAQGGAYGYTF
DNA: TGTGCCAGCAGCTTAACGGCCCAGGGGGGGGCCTATGGCTACACCTTC
J: TRBJ1-2
D: TRBD1
size: few
V: TRBV7-6

CDR3: CASSLGGPNTQYF
DNA: TGTGCCAGCAGCTTGGGGGGGCCAAATACGCAGTATTTT
J: TRBJ2-3
D: NA
size: NA
V: TRBV5-6

CDR3: CSAQGYANTEAFF
DNA: TGCAGCGCACAGGGGTACGCGAACACTGAAGCTTTCTTT
J: TRBJ1-1
D: TRBD1
size: NA
V: TRBV29-1

CDR3: CASSEAAGGQETQYF
DNA: TGTGCCAGCAGTGAAGCGGCGGGGGGTCAAGAGACCCAGTACTTC
J: TRBJ2-5
D: TRBD2
size: few
V: TRBV6-1

CDR3: CASSLLSGSRGYEQYF
DNA: TGCGCCAGCAGCCTTCTTAGCGGGAGTCGAGGATACGAGCAGTACTTC
J: TRBJ2-7
D: TRBD2
size: NA
V: TRBV4-1

CDR3: CAWSLTGDRRPQYF
DNA: TGTGCCTGGAGTCTGACCGGGGACAGAAGGCCCCAGTACTTC
J: TRBJ2-5
D: TRBD1
size: NA
V: TRBV30

CDR3: CASSYSWGSYEKLFF
DNA: TGTGCCAGCAGTTACTCGTGGGGCAGCTATGAAAAACTGTTTTTT
J: TRBJ1-4
D: NA
size: NA
V: TRBV6-5

CDR3: CASSQSGYEQYF
DNA: TGCGCCAGCAGCCAATCGGGGTACGAGCAGTACTTC
J: TRBJ2-7
D: NA
size: few
V: TRBV4-3

CDR3: CASSEPIRDGKMVESPLHF
DNA: TGTGCCAGCAGTGAACCTATAAGGGACGGAAAAATGGTAGAGTCACCCCTCCACTTT
J: TRBJ1-6
D: NA
size: once
V: TRBV6-1

CDR3: CAWSAQGYGYTF
DNA: TGTGCCTGGAGTGCTCAGGGATATGGCTACACCTTC
J: TRBJ1-2
D: NA
size: NA
V: TRBV30

CDR3: CAWSEYAGFMGYTF
DNA: TGTGCCTGGAGCGAGTACGCCGGCTTCATGGGCTACACCTTC
J: TRBJ1-2
D: NA
size: NA
V: TRBV30

CDR3: CASSQSGDTEAFF
DNA: TGTGCCAGCTCACAATCGGGGGACACTGAAGCTTTCTTT
J: TRBJ1-1
D: NA
size: NA
V: TRBV18

CDR3: CASSVKGLGNEQFF
DNA: TGTGCCAGCAGCGTAAAGGGCCTCGGCAATGAGCAGTTCTTC
J: TRBJ2-1
D: NA
size: NA
V: TRBV9

CDR3: CASSLGTDDEQFF
DNA: TGTGCCAGCAGCTTAGGGACGGACGATGAGCAGTTCTTC
J: TRBJ2-1
D: NA
size: few
V: TRBV7-9